These T cell receptor beta chains were read from a single sample in a study of blood T cell repertoires in COVID-19. Sequencing was performed with immunoSEQ multiplex PCR; in TCRdb, only in-frame clones are kept and a portion is missing. In the table there are nearly 60,000 clones, around 85% of which are singletons. Material for sequencing was peripheral blood. All receptors come from a man aged 40-49 years with active COVID-19. CDR3s include the opening cysteine and the closing phenylalanine or tryptophan. Each record gives: D gene, V gene, J gene, clone size, CDR3 DNA, CDR3 protein. The D gene is left open where the match is weak. The listing skips clone size in some rows; elsewhere it reads once, few, many or a size class.

d_gene: -; v_gene: TRBV2; j_gene: TRBJ1-4; abundance: -; CDR3nt: TGTGCCAGCACCGGTAGGGGGGGCTTTGGGGAAAAACTGTTTTTT; CDR3aa: CASTGRGGFGEKLFF
d_gene: TRBD1; v_gene: TRBV7-6; j_gene: TRBJ1-2; abundance: -; CDR3nt: TGTGCCAGCAGCTTAGAAGAGACAGGGGGCCATGGCTACACCTTC; CDR3aa: CASSLEETGGHGYTF
d_gene: -; v_gene: TRBV2; j_gene: TRBJ1-4; abundance: -; CDR3nt: TGTGCCAGCAGTGGATCTGAGATTGCAACTAATGAAAAACTGTTTTTT; CDR3aa: CASSGSEIATNEKLFF
d_gene: TRBD1; v_gene: TRBV19; j_gene: TRBJ2-2; abundance: -; CDR3nt: TGTGCCAGTAAAGGCAGGGGGCTCCACAACACCGGGGAGCTGTTTTTT; CDR3aa: CASKGRGLHNTGELFF
d_gene: -; v_gene: TRBV28; j_gene: TRBJ1-6; abundance: few; CDR3nt: TGTGCCAGCAGTTCCCCGGGAGGCGCTAATTCACCCCTCCACTTT; CDR3aa: CASSSPGGANSPLHF
d_gene: TRBD1; v_gene: TRBV5-4; j_gene: TRBJ2-4; abundance: -; CDR3nt: TGTGCCAGCAGCTTGGCTTCGGGACAGGAGGACATTCAGTACTTC; CDR3aa: CASSLASGQEDIQYF
d_gene: TRBD2; v_gene: TRBV2; j_gene: TRBJ2-5; abundance: -; CDR3nt: TGTGCCAGCAGTGAAACGGGAGGGGAGACCCAGTACTTC; CDR3aa: CASSETGGETQYF
d_gene: TRBD1; v_gene: TRBV7-9; j_gene: TRBJ1-2; abundance: -; CDR3nt: TGTGCCAGCAGCTTGGGGACCGGGACAGATGGCTACACCTTC; CDR3aa: CASSLGTGTDGYTF
d_gene: TRBD1; v_gene: TRBV11-2; j_gene: TRBJ2-1; abundance: -; CDR3nt: TGTGCCAGCAGCTTAGCTCCAGGGACAGGGTCCTACAATGAGCAGTTCTTC; CDR3aa: CASSLAPGTGSYNEQFF
d_gene: -; v_gene: TRBV5-8; j_gene: TRBJ2-1; abundance: -; CDR3nt: TGTGCCAGCAGCTTGCAGGTCTCTGAGCAGTTCTTC; CDR3aa: CASSLQVSEQFF
d_gene: TRBD1; v_gene: TRBV11-2; j_gene: TRBJ2-5; abundance: -; CDR3nt: TGTGCCAGCAGCTTGGATGGGACAGAGCAAGAGACCCAGTACTTC; CDR3aa: CASSLDGTEQETQYF
d_gene: TRBD1; v_gene: TRBV19; j_gene: TRBJ1-5; abundance: -; CDR3nt: TGTGCCAGTAGTACCGGCGACAGGGCCTGGGAGCCCCAGCATTTT; CDR3aa: CASSTGDRAWEPQHF
d_gene: TRBD1; v_gene: TRBV28; j_gene: TRBJ2-3; abundance: -; CDR3nt: TGTGCCAGCAGTTACTACAGGGGGGCTAGCACAGATACGCAGTATTTT; CDR3aa: CASSYYRGASTDTQYF
d_gene: TRBD1; v_gene: TRBV28; j_gene: TRBJ1-2; abundance: -; CDR3nt: TGTGCCAGCAGTTTCCGGGACAGGGGTTTGAATAGCTATGGCTACACCTTC; CDR3aa: CASSFRDRGLNSYGYTF
d_gene: -; v_gene: TRBV12-5; j_gene: TRBJ2-1; abundance: -; CDR3nt: TGTGCTAGTGGTTTGGGTCCCCCGAGTGAGCAGTTCTTC; CDR3aa: CASGLGPPSEQFF
d_gene: TRBD2; v_gene: TRBV19; j_gene: TRBJ2-2; abundance: -; CDR3nt: TGTGCCAGTAGTACCCAGTACCCAGAGGGAGGGCATACCGGGGAGCTGTTTTTT; CDR3aa: CASSTQYPEGGHTGELFF
d_gene: -; v_gene: TRBV10-3; j_gene: TRBJ2-7; abundance: once; CDR3nt: TGTGCCATCAGTGACCGTTCGGACGAGCAGTACTTC; CDR3aa: CAISDRSDEQYF
d_gene: TRBD1; v_gene: TRBV5-6; j_gene: TRBJ2-1; abundance: -; CDR3nt: TGTGCCAGCAATGGGGACAGGGGTCGGAATGAGCAGTTCTTC; CDR3aa: CASNGDRGRNEQFF
d_gene: -; v_gene: TRBV28; j_gene: TRBJ1-1; abundance: -; CDR3nt: TGTGCCAGCAGTTTAAGCGGCACATTTAAAGCTTTCTTT; CDR3aa: CASSLSGTFKAFF
d_gene: -; v_gene: TRBV7-2; j_gene: TRBJ1-2; abundance: -; CDR3nt: TGTGCCAGCAGCTTAGGACAGGCGACGACCTATGGCTACACCTTC; CDR3aa: CASSLGQATTYGYTF
d_gene: -; v_gene: TRBV7-3; j_gene: TRBJ2-3; abundance: -; CDR3nt: TGTGCCAGCAGCCAGGCGGGGCTAGCGGATACGCAGTATTTT; CDR3aa: CASSQAGLADTQYF
d_gene: -; v_gene: TRBV19; j_gene: TRBJ1-1; abundance: -; CDR3nt: TGTGCCAGTAGCTGGGGAGACTCAAGAGTTGAAGCTTTCTTT; CDR3aa: CASSWGDSRVEAFF
d_gene: TRBD1; v_gene: TRBV11-2; j_gene: TRBJ2-7; abundance: -; CDR3nt: TGTGCCATCGAGGGGACAGATACTTCCTACGAGCAGTACTTC; CDR3aa: CAIEGTDTSYEQYF
d_gene: TRBD1; v_gene: TRBV5-1; j_gene: TRBJ1-2; abundance: -; CDR3nt: TGCGCCAGCAGCTTGGACAGGGGCATTGATGGCTACACCTTC; CDR3aa: CASSLDRGIDGYTF
d_gene: TRBD2; v_gene: TRBV11-2; j_gene: TRBJ2-1; abundance: -; CDR3nt: TGTGCCAGCAGCTTCACCTCAGGGACTAGCGCAAATGAGCAGTTCTTC; CDR3aa: CASSFTSGTSANEQFF
d_gene: TRBD2; v_gene: TRBV10-2; j_gene: TRBJ2-5; abundance: -; CDR3nt: TGCGCCAGCATAGCTAGCGGGACAGAGACCCAGTACTTC; CDR3aa: CASIASGTETQYF
d_gene: TRBD1; v_gene: TRBV30; j_gene: TRBJ2-2; abundance: -; CDR3nt: TGTGCCTGGGACAGGGTCATGAGCACCGGGGAGCTGTTTTTT; CDR3aa: CAWDRVMSTGELFF
d_gene: TRBD2; v_gene: TRBV10-1; j_gene: TRBJ2-1; abundance: -; CDR3nt: TGCGCCAGCAGTGATACTAGCGGGTACAATGAGCAGTTCTTC; CDR3aa: CASSDTSGYNEQFF
d_gene: -; v_gene: TRBV24-1; j_gene: TRBJ1-1; abundance: -; CDR3nt: TGTGCCACCAGTGGGGGGGTTGGTACGAACACTGAAGCTTTCTTT; CDR3aa: CATSGGVGTNTEAFF
d_gene: -; v_gene: TRBV20-1; j_gene: TRBJ1-3; abundance: few; CDR3nt: TGCAGTGCTAGTACAGGCCCCTCTGGAAACACCATATATTTT; CDR3aa: CSASTGPSGNTIYF
d_gene: TRBD1; v_gene: TRBV5-1; j_gene: TRBJ1-1; abundance: -; CDR3nt: TGCGCCAGCTCGGGAGGGGGCGGTCACACTGAAGCTTTCTTT; CDR3aa: CASSGGGGHTEAFF
d_gene: -; v_gene: TRBV7-8; j_gene: TRBJ2-1; abundance: -; CDR3nt: TGTGCCAGCAGCTTGACAGCGTTCAAATACAATGAGCAGTTCTTC; CDR3aa: CASSLTAFKYNEQFF
d_gene: -; v_gene: TRBV19; j_gene: TRBJ2-7; abundance: -; CDR3nt: TGTGCCAGTAAGGGACACCTCTCCTACGAGCAGTACTTC; CDR3aa: CASKGHLSYEQYF
d_gene: -; v_gene: TRBV12-3/TRBV12-4; j_gene: TRBJ1-2; abundance: once; CDR3nt: TGTGCCAGCAGTACTAACAATTTTTATGGCTACACCTTC; CDR3aa: CASSTNNFYGYTF
d_gene: -; v_gene: TRBV29-1; j_gene: TRBJ2-1; abundance: -; CDR3nt: TGCAGCGTTGATAGTCGGACAGAAGCACGGAGCTCCTACAATGAGCAGTTCTTC; CDR3aa: CSVDSRTEARSSYNEQFF
d_gene: TRBD2; v_gene: TRBV7-3; j_gene: TRBJ2-3; abundance: few; CDR3nt: TGTGCCAGCAGCTTAAAACTAGCGGGAGGGCCGGTTAGCACAGATACGCAGTATTTT; CDR3aa: CASSLKLAGGPVSTDTQYF
d_gene: TRBD2; v_gene: TRBV28; j_gene: TRBJ2-1; abundance: -; CDR3nt: TGTGCCAGCAGTGGGGAGGGCCGCGACCTCTTCTACAATGAGCAGTTCTTC; CDR3aa: CASSGEGRDLFYNEQFF
d_gene: -; v_gene: TRBV5-1; j_gene: TRBJ1-1; abundance: -; CDR3nt: TGCGCCAGCAGCTTGTCTCAGGTGAACACTGAAGCTTTCTTT; CDR3aa: CASSLSQVNTEAFF
d_gene: -; v_gene: TRBV28; j_gene: TRBJ1-4; abundance: -; CDR3nt: TGTGCCAGCAGCTACAGGATCGCAACTAATGAAAAACTGTTTTTT; CDR3aa: CASSYRIATNEKLFF
d_gene: TRBD1; v_gene: TRBV6-1; j_gene: TRBJ1-5; abundance: -; CDR3nt: TGTGCCAGCAGTGAAGCGAGGACAGGGGCGATCAATCAGCCCCAGCATTTT; CDR3aa: CASSEARTGAINQPQHF
d_gene: -; v_gene: TRBV11-1; j_gene: TRBJ2-7; abundance: -; CDR3nt: TGTGCCAGCAGCCCGTGGGGGGAGTCTTACTACGAGCAGTACTTC; CDR3aa: CASSPWGESYYEQYF